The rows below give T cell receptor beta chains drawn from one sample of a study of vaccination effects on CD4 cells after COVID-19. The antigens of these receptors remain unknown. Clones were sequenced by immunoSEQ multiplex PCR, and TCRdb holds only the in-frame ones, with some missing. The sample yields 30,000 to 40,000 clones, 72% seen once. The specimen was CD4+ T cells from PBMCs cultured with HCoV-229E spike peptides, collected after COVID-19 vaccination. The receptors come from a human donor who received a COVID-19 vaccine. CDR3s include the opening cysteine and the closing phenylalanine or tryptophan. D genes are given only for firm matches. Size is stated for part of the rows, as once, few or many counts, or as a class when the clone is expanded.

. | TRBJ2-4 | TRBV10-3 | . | CAISEVPGGGGNIQYF | TGTGCCATCAGTGAGGTCCCGGGGGGCGGGGGAAACATTCAGTACTTC
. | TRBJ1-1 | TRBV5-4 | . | CASSLPTEMNTEAFF | TGTGCCAGCAGCCTCCCGACAGAGATGAACACTGAAGCTTTCTTT
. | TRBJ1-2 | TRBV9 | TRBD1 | CASSRDGTGGTGYTF | TGTGCCAGCAGCCGGGATGGGACAGGGGGCACAGGCTACACCTTC
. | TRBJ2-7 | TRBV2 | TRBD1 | CASMQAGGAYEQYF | TGTGCCAGCATGCAGGCAGGGGGCGCTTACGAGCAGTACTTC
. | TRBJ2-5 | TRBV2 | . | CASTGQGKETQYF | TGTGCCAGCACGGGGCAGGGAAAAGAGACCCAGTACTTC
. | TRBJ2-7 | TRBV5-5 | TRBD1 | CASSLARQGAYEQYF | TGTGCCAGCAGCTTGGCCAGACAGGGAGCCTACGAGCAGTACTTC
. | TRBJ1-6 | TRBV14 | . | CASSLCSEVRSYNSPLHF | TGTGCCAGCAGCCTTTGTAGCGAGGTAAGATCCTATAATTCACCCCTCCACTTT
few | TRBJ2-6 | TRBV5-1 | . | CASSSPTSKQSTLGANVLTF | TGCGCCAGCAGCTCGCCAACCAGCAAACAATCAACTCTGGGGGCCAACGTCCTGACTTTC
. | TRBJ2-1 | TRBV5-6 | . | CASSLEDYYNEQFF | TGTGCCAGCAGCTTGGAGGACTACTACAATGAGCAGTTCTTC
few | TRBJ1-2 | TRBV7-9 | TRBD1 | CASSLDEGADYGYTF | TGTGCCAGCAGCTTAGATGAGGGGGCGGACTATGGCTACACCTTC